This T cell receptor (beta chain) was sequenced in a study of a mutant IDH1 vaccine in newly diagnosed glioma. As for time point: baseline, week 1 (first vaccination visit). As to treatment: pre-vaccination baseline after standard-of-care therapy. The astrocytomas were IDH1-mutant, ATRX-negative, and WHO grade 3 or 4. Findings of the study overall: Immune responses induced by the vaccine were seen in 93.3% of patients, spanning multiple MHC alleles. Pseudoprogression seemed unrelated to changes in top peripheral T cell clonotypes.

Turning to this clone: The target antigen is unknown.

Generated by immunoSEQ multiplex PCR, the TCRdb table keeps only in-frame clones and is missing some. The sample lists tens of thousands of clones, approximately 79% seen once, with roughly 8.2% in the top ten. This clonotype was obtained from a man aged 50 to 59 with glioma. The source material was PBMCs, sampled from a glioma patient treated with radiotherapy, temozolomide or both.

Written as DNA, the CDR3 is TGTGCCACCAGCAGAGGAGGGGCAGTCGGGACTGAAGCTTTCTTT. This codes for CATSRGGAVGTEAFF. The chain carries TRBV15 and TRBJ1-1; TRBD1 is a possible D gene (5 bases). The CDR3 has 15 amino acids. Germline CDR1 reads LNHNV; CDR2 reads YYDKDF (reference sequence). The V gene lost 1 base and the J gene lost 5 bases, with 14 bases spanning the gap.